Listed below are T cell receptor beta chains from one sample, sequenced in a study of T cell responses to AZD1222 COVID-19 vaccine. Only in-frame clones appear in the TCRdb table, and some are missing; sequencing was by immunoSEQ multiplex PCR. The sample carries about 180,000 clones, approximately 91% recorded once. The sample in question was peripheral blood, obtained on day 0 of AZD1222 vaccination. The receptor source for this set is an adult in good health. Both conserved end residues are part of each CDR3. The D gene is left open where the match is weak. The size of a clone is reported for some rows only, either as once, few or many, or as a class for expanded clones.

>TRBJ2-1|-|TRBD2|TRBV4-1
TGCGCCAGCAGCCAAGACGCGGCTAATAGCGGGAGAGGGAATGAGCAGTTCTTC
CASSQDAANSGRGNEQFF
>TRBJ2-2|-|TRBD1|TRBV3-1/TRBV3-2
TGTGCCAGCAGCCAAGGGACAGGGGGCGGGGAGCTGTTTTTT
CASSQGTGGGELFF
>TRBJ1-1|-|-|TRBV3-1/TRBV3-2
TGTGCCAGCAGCCCCACAGCGAACACTGAAGCTTTCTTT
CASSPTANTEAFF
>TRBJ1-1|-|-|TRBV14
TGTGCCAGCAGCCCTTACCAGGCCTTGAACACTGAAGCTTTCTTT
CASSPYQALNTEAFF
>TRBJ1-6|-|-|TRBV27
TGTGCCAGCAGTTTATTCGCCCCTCTGAGAGAAACTAATTCACCCCTCCACTTT
CASSLFAPLRETNSPLHF
>TRBJ2-3|-|-|TRBV30
TGTGCCTGGATGGTTGGCGGCCACACAGATACGCAGTATTTT
CAWMVGGHTDTQYF
>TRBJ1-1|-|-|TRBV28
TGTGCCAGCAGTGTCATACAGGGTGGGGGTGAGACTTTGAACACTGAAGCTTTCTTT
CASSVIQGGGETLNTEAFF
>TRBJ1-2|-|-|TRBV21-1
TGTGCCAGCATCCACTCGGGTGGGTCCTATGGCTACACCTTC
CASIHSGGSYGYTF
>TRBJ1-6|-|-|TRBV30
TGTGCCTGGAAACCGGGTCTTAATTCACCCCTCCACTTT
CAWKPGLNSPLHF
>TRBJ1-2|-|-|TRBV7-8
TGTGCCAGCAGCTTAGAGGCAGGAACCTATGGCTACACCTTC
CASSLEAGTYGYTF
>TRBJ1-1|few|-|TRBV7-2
TGTGCCAGCAGCTTAATGGTTAGGAACACTGAAGCTTTCTTT
CASSLMVRNTEAFF
>TRBJ1-1|-|-|TRBV3-1/TRBV3-2
TGTGCCAGCAGCCACCGTTCCACCGGGTTACTTGAAGCTTTCTTT
CASSHRSTGLLEAFF
>TRBJ2-3|-|-|TRBV12-3/TRBV12-4
TGTGCCAGCAGACAGCTAGCGAACACGCAGTATTTT
CASRQLANTQYF
>TRBJ2-3|-|TRBD2|TRBV4-3
TGCGCCAGCAGCTTGGGGAGCGGGGGCCACGTCACAGATACGCAGTATTTT
CASSLGSGGHVTDTQYF
>TRBJ2-5|-|-|TRBV1
TGCACCAGCAGCCAGGAAATGGGACTAGCGGGGGTAGAGACCCAGTACTTC
CTSSQEMGLAGVETQYF
>TRBJ2-5|once|-|TRBV18
TGTGCCAGCTCACCACCGACCCGGTCGGTTCAGACCCAGTACTTC
CASSPPTRSVQTQYF
>TRBJ1-3|-|-|TRBV7-6
TGTGCCAGCAGCCCAGGCGGAGGCCCTGGAAACACCATATATTTT
CASSPGGGPGNTIYF
>TRBJ1-2|-|TRBD1|TRBV27
TGTGCCAGCAGTTCGAATTTCGGGACAGGGAAGAATGGCTACACCTTC
CASSSNFGTGKNGYTF
>TRBJ1-1|-|TRBD1|TRBV7-2
TGTGCCAGCAGCTTCCGGACAGGGAACACTGAAGCTTTCTTT
CASSFRTGNTEAFF
>TRBJ1-5|-|-|TRBV30
TGTGCCTGGAGTGCTGGGACTTATAGCAATCAGCCCCAGCATTTT
CAWSAGTYSNQPQHF
>TRBJ1-5|-|-|TRBV28
TGTGCCAGCAGCTGGACAGTTAATCAGCCCCAGCATTTT
CASSWTVNQPQHF
>TRBJ2-3|-|-|TRBV7-2
TGTGCCAGCAGCTTATACGTCCAGGGGCCAGATACGCAGTATTTT
CASSLYVQGPDTQYF
>TRBJ1-5|-|-|TRBV5-4
TGTGCCAGCAGCCCCCGGCCGGGGGGCAACAATCAGCCCCAGCATTTT
CASSPRPGGNNQPQHF
>TRBJ1-4|-|-|TRBV19
TGTGCCAGTAGTATACAGCGAAATGAAAAACTGTTTTTT
CASSIQRNEKLFF
>TRBJ1-5|-|-|TRBV2
TGTGCCAGCAGTGAAAGCAGGGTAGATCAGCCCCAGCATTTT
CASSESRVDQPQHF
>TRBJ1-4|-|-|TRBV5-4
TGTGCCAGCAGCCCCGACGGCGGGGATGAAAAACTGTTTTTT
CASSPDGGDEKLFF
>TRBJ2-4|-|-|TRBV19
TGTGCCAGTAGTATAGGGGTCATCAAAAACATTCAGTACTTC
CASSIGVIKNIQYF
>TRBJ1-5|-|TRBD1|TRBV7-2
TGTGCCAGCAGCTTCACAGGGGGACAGCCCCAGCATTTT
CASSFTGGQPQHF
>TRBJ2-3|-|-|TRBV5-4
TGTGCCAGCAGCTTGCCGGTCCAGGGCACAGATACGCAGTATTTT
CASSLPVQGTDTQYF
>TRBJ1-6|-|-|TRBV28
TGTGCCAACAGGCAGGGGTCCCCCGGGTCGCCCCTCCACTTT
CANRQGSPGSPLHF
>TRBJ1-2|-|TRBD1|TRBV5-6
TGTGCCAGCAGCTTGGAACAGGGGAGCTCCTTTAACTATGGCTACACCTTC
CASSLEQGSSFNYGYTF
>TRBJ1-1|-|-|TRBV12-3/TRBV12-4
TGTGCCAGCAGTTTCAACCCGAACACTGAAGCTTTCTTT
CASSFNPNTEAFF
>TRBJ1-1|few|TRBD1|TRBV3-1/TRBV3-2
TGTGCCAGCAGCCAAGGACAGGGGCGCACTGAAGCTTTCTTT
CASSQGQGRTEAFF
>TRBJ2-7|-|TRBD2|TRBV5-6
TGTGCCAGCAGCTTTTCGGGACTAGCTGATACCTACGAGCAGTACTTC
CASSFSGLADTYEQYF
>TRBJ2-5|-|-|TRBV7-9
TGTGCCAGCAGCTCATCTCGCCGGCCGCAAGAGACCCAGTACTTC
CASSSSRRPQETQYF
>TRBJ1-2|-|TRBD1|TRBV5-4
TGTGCCAGCAGCTTGGGTGGGACAGGAGGCCTTATTAACTATGGCTACACCTTC
CASSLGGTGGLINYGYTF
>TRBJ1-4|-|-|TRBV28
TGTGCCAGCAGGGCGCAGGGGCCAACTAATGAAAAACTGTTTTTT
CASRAQGPTNEKLFF
>TRBJ1-6|-|TRBD1|TRBV27
TGTGCCAGCAGCCCCGGGACAGGGAGTTCACCCCTCCACTTT
CASSPGTGSSPLHF
>TRBJ2-7|-|TRBD1|TRBV28
TGTGCCAGCAGCCCGGCAGGGGGCTACTACGAGCAGTACTTC
CASSPAGGYYEQYF
>TRBJ1-4|-|-|TRBV28
TGTGCCAGCACGAGTTATAGGGGAGCAACTAATGAAAAACTGTTTTTT
CASTSYRGATNEKLFF
>TRBJ2-3|-|-|TRBV9
TGTGCCAGCAGCGCCGAAGGGGACACAGATACGCAGTATTTT
CASSAEGDTDTQYF
>TRBJ2-1|-|TRBD2|TRBV7-9
TGTGCCAGCAGCTCGGGTATAGCGGGGCGCATCGATGAGCAGTTCTTC
CASSSGIAGRIDEQFF
>TRBJ1-5|-|-|TRBV7-8
TGTGCCAGCAGCCACTCCAGGGGCAATCAGCCCCAGCATTTT
CASSHSRGNQPQHF
>TRBJ2-7|few|-|TRBV9
TGTGCCAGCAGCGTAGGTCTTTCGGGGGGCTTCTACGAGCAGTACTTC
CASSVGLSGGFYEQYF
>TRBJ2-2|-|TRBD1|TRBV4-3
TGCGCCAGCAGCCAAGTTCCTACAGGGGGCAACACCGGGGAGCTGTTTTTT
CASSQVPTGGNTGELFF
>TRBJ2-3|-|TRBD2|TRBV7-2
TGTGCCAGCAGGCGACTAGCGTCCCTCACAGATACGCAGTATTTT
CASRRLASLTDTQYF
>TRBJ1-2|-|TRBD1|TRBV6-4
TGTGCCAGCAGTTCCGGACAGGGGGGTCTCTATGGCTACACCTTC
CASSSGQGGLYGYTF